Each of the 29 T cell receptor beta chains below was sequenced from the same sample in a study of cytomegalovirus exposure and HLA in healthy donors. PCR employed 60 Vbeta and 13 Jbeta primers. The data were produced by immunoSEQ multiplex PCR, yet TCRdb's version contains in-frame clones alone and is incomplete. The sample lists 100,000 to 150,000 clones, just under 85% occurring once. The source material was PBMCs. The receptors shown here come from a boy between 2 and 10 years old in good health and CMV-seronegative.

The chain uses TRBV14 and TRBJ1-1; D is unresolved. Germline loops: CDR1 SGHDN, CDR2 FVKESK. The CDR3 is 16 amino acids. V lost 2 bases to trimming and J lost 1 base, with 14 bases between them. The CDR3 loop is CASSQLTHYGNTEAFF. CDR3 nucleotides: TGTGCCAGCAGCCAATTGACTCATTACGGGAACACTGAAGCTTTCTTT.

A word on this clone: At one end the junction does not follow the germline gene, possibly because of a read error. The chain has TRBV7-6 and TRBJ1-2, with 7 bases aligning to TRBD1. The germline gives CDR1 SGHVS, CDR2 FNYEAQ. The CDR3 is made up of 15 amino acids. The CDR3 coding sequence is TGTGCCAGCAGCTTAGCTGGGACAGATAGTAGCCAAGTGTCCTTC. Translating it yields CASSLAGTDSSQVSF.

This clone was seen only once. V gene TRBV11-2 combines with J gene TRBJ1-2; no clear D. Germline V CDR1 and CDR2: SGHAT, FQNNGV. The CDR3 runs to 13 residues. The V and J ends lost 1 base and 8 bases respectively, with 11 bases between them. CDR3 protein: CASSLGATRGYTF. DNA for the CDR3: TGTGCCAGCAGCTTAGGCGCCACGAGAGGCTACACCTTC.

The CDR3 bases are TGCGCCAGCAGCCAGATCGACTCAATCCCCGGGGAGACCCAGTACTTC. It encodes CASSQIDSIPGETQYF. The chain links TRBV4-1 to TRBJ2-5; D is undetermined. Trimming cost V 3 bases and J 5 bases, with 19 bases left between them. Germline V gives CDR1 MGHRA, CDR2 YSYEKL. The CDR3 is made up of 16 amino acids.

V gene TRBV4-1 combines with J gene TRBJ1-5; the match to TRBD1 covers 8 bases. With 3 bases clipped from V and 7 bases from J, the junction kept 8 bases outside the gene matches. The CDR3 covers 15 residues. Germline loops: CDR1 MGHRA, CDR2 YSYEKL. CDR3 coding DNA: TGCGCCAGCAGCCACAATGGACAGGGTGGACAGCCCCAGCATTTT. Encoded protein: CASSHNGQGGQPQHF.

The genes are TRBV5-1 and TRBJ2-5, with 7 bases that match TRBD1. With the DNA end fitting TRBJ2-7 better, the J assignment may be wrong. The CDR3 is 14 residues long. Germline V gene lookup returns CDR1 SGHRS and CDR2 YFSETQ. The CDR3: CASSPQGIGDEQYF. The CDR3, as DNA: TGCGCCAGCAGCCCACAGGGGATTGGAGACGAGCAGTACTTC.

This sequence joins TRBV4-2 and TRBJ1-2; D gene uncertain. Germline CDR1 reads LGHNA; CDR2 reads YNFKEQ. CDR3 length: 14 residues. The germline V and J ends were trimmed by 0 bases and 3 bases, with 8 bases remaining between them. The CDR3 nucleotides read TGTGCCAGCAGCCAAGAGGGTCGGGACTATGGCTACACCTTC. It specifies CASSQEGRDYGYTF.

With respect to this clone: The CDR3 end shows no conserved phenylalanine or tryptophan, and so a read error is likely. The chain uses TRBV19 and TRBJ1-6; 7 positions agree with TRBD1. The CDR3 has 14 amino acids. Germline lookup yields CDR1 LNHDA and CDR2 SQIVND (reference sequence). With 6 bases clipped from V and 5 bases from J, the junction kept 4 bases outside the gene matches. Here the CDR3 DNA reads TGTGCCAGTAGGGGGACAGCGAATAATTCACCCCTCCACCTT. This codes for CASRGTANNSPLHL.

The chain joins TRBV5-6 to TRBJ2-5; the D gene is possibly TRBD1 (5 bases). CDR3 size: 14 residues. CDR1 and CDR2 from the germline V gene are SGHDT and YYEEEE. V lost 0 bases to trimming and J lost 5 bases, with 11 bases between them. CDR3 coding DNA: TGTGCCAGCAGCTTGGGTCAGGGTGTGGAGACCCAGTACTTC. It specifies CASSLGQGVETQYF.

A note on this clone: One end of the junction varies from germline; a read error may be responsible. Different DNA sequences within this sample yield the same CDR3. This chain uses TRBV11-3 with TRBJ2-3; D may be TRBD1 (8 bases). Germline V gene sequence: CDR1 SGHNT, CDR2 YENEEA. CDR3 length: 15 amino acids. As DNA, the CDR3 is TGTGCCAGCAGCTTAGGAACCACAGGGGGGGATACACAGTATTTT. The encoded protein is CASSLGTTGGDTQYF.

The chain employs TRBV19 and TRBJ1-1; 9 nucleotides align to TRBD1. J gave up 6 bases and V 5 bases, and 13 bases lay outside the gene matches. Per germline, CDR1 LNHDA and CDR2 SQIVND (reference sequence). This CDR3 region has 16 residues. DNA for the CDR3: TGTGCCAGTAGTCGACCCGGGACAGGGAGAGGGGCTGAAGCTTTCTTT. This gives the protein CASSRPGTGRGAEAFF.

In DNA, the CDR3 is TGTGCCAGCAGACGGGGTGGGAGCTCCTATAATTCACCCCTCCACTTT. This encodes CASRRGGSSYNSPLHF. The gene calls are TRBV10-3 and TRBJ1-6; D gene ambiguous. The CDR3 spans 16 residues. Per the germline V gene, CDR1 is ENHRY and CDR2 is SYGVKD. Trimming removed 10 bases at V and 0 bases at J, with 16 bases between.

V gene TRBV30 combines with J gene TRBJ1-1; D ambiguous. Germline lookup yields CDR1 GTSNPN and CDR2 SVGIG (reference sequence). Trimming removed 7 bases at V and 5 bases at J, with 11 bases between. The CDR3 totals 11 residues. In DNA form, the CDR3 reads TGTGCCTCAGAGAGGTCGACTGAAGCTTTCTTT. Protein product: CASERSTEAFF.

The V and J genes are TRBV5-4 and TRBJ2-6; D is undetermined. With 0 bases removed from V and 4 bases from J, the gap between germline ends came to 17 bases. The CDR3 is 18 amino acids. Germline V gene data show CDR1 as SGHNT and CDR2 as YYREEE (reference sequence). CDR3 sequence: CASSLVTLSFIGANVLTF. The CDR3, as DNA: TGTGCCAGCAGCTTGGTAACACTTAGCTTCATCGGGGCCAACGTCCTGACTTTC.

This rearrangement joins TRBV4-1 to TRBJ2-1, with TRBD2 matching 7 bases. The CDR3 contains 16 residues. Germline V gene lookup returns CDR1 MGHRA and CDR2 YSYEKL. The V segment lost 4 bases and the J segment 7 bases; nucleotides outside the gene matches: 13. The CDR3 nucleotides read TGCGCCAGCAGCCCGTTATCAGGGCGGGAGCAGAATGAGCAGTTCTTC. Translating it yields CASSPLSGREQNEQFF.

This sequence joins TRBV19 and TRBJ2-7; a possible D gene is TRBD1 (6 bases). This CDR3 contains 15 residues. In germline, CDR1 is LNHDA, CDR2 SQIVND (reference sequence). V dropped 3 bases and J dropped 3 bases, with 15 bases sitting between them. The CDR3 here is CASSMKGRGYYEQYF. CDR3 DNA sequence: TGTGCCAGTAGTATGAAAGGCAGGGGATACTACGAGCAGTACTTC.

This clone has a handful of counts. The chain recombines TRBV9 with TRBJ1-3; D unclear. This CDR3 spans 12 amino acids. Germline V lookup: CDR1 SGDLS, CDR2 YYNGEE. V lost 4 bases to trimming and J lost 4 bases, with 6 bases between them. The CDR3 region has the DNA TGTGCCAGCAGCCCACAGGGAAACACCATATATTTT. Its translation: CASSPQGNTIYF.

The chain is built from TRBV29-1 and TRBJ1-2; 9 bases are shared with TRBD1. The CDR3 spans 13 residues. The germline V gene encodes CDR1 SQVTM and CDR2 ANQGSEA. The V and J ends lost 3 bases and 5 bases, in that order; junction bases with no gene match: 4. CDR3 protein: CSVEIDRGYGYTF. CDR3 nucleotide sequence: TGCAGCGTTGAGATAGACAGGGGGTATGGCTACACCTTC. Full variable domain (outside the CDR3, taken from reference TRBV29-1 and TRBJ1-2): SAVISQKPSRDICQRGTSLTIQCQVDSQVTMMFWYRQQPGQSLTLIATANQGSEATYESGFVIDKFPISRPNLTFSTLTVSNMSPEDSSIYLCSVEIDRGYGYTFGSGTRLTVV.

The chain carries TRBV6-1 and TRBJ2-3, with D perhaps matching TRBD2 (6 bases). Deletions cut 8 bases from V and 8 bases from J, with 14 bases between. CDR3 length: 12 residues. CDR1 and CDR2 (germline): MNHNS, SASEGT. The CDR3 DNA sequence: TGTGCCAGCGGGGAGGAGATGGCTACGCAGTATTTT. Protein: CASGEEMATQYF.

J is TRBJ1-1 and V is TRBV7-9; D not resolved. Germline V gives CDR1 SEHNR, CDR2 FQNEAQ (reference sequence). The length of the CDR3 is 13 residues. V shed 11 bases and J shed 1 base, with 14 bases lying between them. CDR3 residues: CAGQRGQNTEAFF. The DNA of the CDR3 is TGTGCCGGTCAGAGAGGGCAGAACACTGAAGCTTTCTTT.

This chain uses TRBV5-1 with TRBJ2-3, with TRBD1 matching 7 bases. Germline CDR1 and CDR2: SGHRS and YFSETQ. This CDR3 is 18 amino acids long. V lost 4 bases to trimming and J lost 0 bases; unmatched junction nucleotides: 14. CDR3 in amino acids: CASSVNIMTGHSTDTQYF. The CDR3 region has the DNA TGCGCCAGCAGCGTCAATATTATGACAGGGCATAGCACAGATACGCAGTATTTT.

The CDR3 sequence: CASSSTSGFHEQYV. The CDR3 DNA is TGTGCCAGCAGCTCGACTAGCGGGTTCCACGAGCAGTACGTC. This rearrangement joins TRBV7-9 to TRBJ2-7, with 10 nucleotides matching TRBD2. V gave up 4 bases and J gave up 5 bases; unmatched junction bases: 5. The germline gives CDR1 SEHNR, CDR2 FQNEAQ (reference sequence). The CDR3 extends over 14 amino acids.

The J gene is TRBJ1-1, the V gene TRBV11-3; D might be TRBD1 (5 bases). This CDR3 is built from 15 residues. Germline CDR1 is SGHNT and CDR2 is YENEEA. The germline V and J ends were trimmed by 4 bases and 1 base, with 13 bases remaining between them. The CDR3 DNA reads TGTGCCAGCAGCTCAGGCGGCCAGGGGAACACTGAAGCTTTCTTT. Its protein product is CASSSGGQGNTEAFF.

The V call is TRBV5-8, the J call TRBJ2-7, with 7 bases that match TRBD2. Trimming at V came to 3 bases and at J to 2 bases, leaving 11 bases not matched to a gene. The CDR3 has 16 residues. Germline V gene lookup returns CDR1 SGHTS and CDR2 YDEGEE. CDR3 coding DNA: TGTGCCAGCAGCTCTTATACTAGCGAGGGTACCTACGAGCAGTACTTC. Its protein product is CASSSYTSEGTYEQYF.

The genes are TRBV4-1 and TRBJ1-5; 7 nucleotides align to TRBD1. This CDR3 has 16 residues. Per germline, CDR1 MGHRA and CDR2 YSYEKL. Germline trimming cut 3 bases from V and 6 bases from J; bases unmatched to any gene: 11. The CDR3 is CASSHIVHRGSQPQHF. CDR3 coding DNA: TGCGCCAGCAGCCATATAGTACACAGGGGATCTCAGCCCCAGCATTTT.

The CDR3 protein is CAIREDTSGSYNEQFF. DNA for the CDR3: TGTGCCATCAGAGAAGACACTAGCGGGAGCTACAATGAGCAGTTCTTC. This chain joins TRBV10-3 and TRBJ2-1; 11 nucleotides align to TRBD2. The CDR3 extends over 16 amino acids. Unmatched junction bases numbered 7, after V lost 6 bases and J lost 3 bases. CDR1 is ENHRY, CDR2 SYGVKD, per germline.

This chain uses TRBV30 with TRBJ1-2; D gene ambiguous. Germline V gene lookup returns CDR1 GTSNPN and CDR2 SVGIG (reference sequence). The CDR3 totals 10 residues. V was trimmed by 8 bases and J by 8 bases, leaving 12 bases between them. The CDR3 spells CAAIKAGYTF. Here the CDR3 DNA reads TGTGCCGCGATCAAAGCGGGCTACACCTTC.

The CDR3 is CASSVDREVGNTEAFF. CDR3 coding DNA: TGTGCCAGCAGCGTCGACAGGGAGGTTGGGAACACTGAAGCTTTCTTT. The chain employs TRBV2 and TRBJ1-1; 7 bases agree with TRBD1. V was pared by 6 bases and J by 1 base, with 11 bases of the junction left unmatched. There are 16 residues in the CDR3. The germline V gene encodes CDR1 SNHLY and CDR2 FYNNEI. The whole variable domain, remainder taken from reference TRBV2 and TRBJ1-1, is EPEVTQTPSHQVTQMGQEVILRCVPISNHLYFYWYRQILGQKVEFLVSFYNNEISEKSEIFDDQFSVERPDGSNFTLKIRSTKLEDSAMYFCASSVDREVGNTEAFFGQGTRLTVV.

The rearrangement links TRBV7-2 to TRBJ1-3; weak D call: TRBD1 (6 bases). The CDR3 runs to 16 residues. V shed 2 bases and J shed 0 bases, with 11 bases lying between them. Germline V gives CDR1 SGHTA, CDR2 FQGNSA. CDR3: CASSLYGGPSGNTIYF. The CDR3 DNA follows: TGTGCCAGCAGCTTATACGGGGGGCCCTCTGGAAACACCATATATTTT.